The 10 T cell receptor beta chains listed next were all sequenced from one sample in a study of Ad26.COV2.S vaccination and SARS-CoV-2 variants. TCRdb's copy holds only in-frame clones and misses some; the assay was immunoSEQ multiplex PCR. The sample yields 450,000 to 550,000 clones, about 89% seen once. Sample treatment: some 19 received Ad26.COV2.S at low or high dose, single or two shots; several received placebo; per-sample allocation not given. Specimens were obtained on day 63 following the first vaccine or placebo injection. The sequences come from peripheral blood, collected in a trial of Ad26.COV2.S vaccine versus placebo. These TCRs come from a person aged 18-65 years who received the Ad26.COV2.S COVID-19 vaccine or a placebo.

As to this clone: The sample contains more than one DNA sequence encoding this CDR3. The genes are TRBV18 and TRBJ2-7, with no clear D. Trimming cost V 6 bases and J 4 bases, with 13 bases left between them. In germline, CDR1 is KGHSH, CDR2 LQKENI. The length of the CDR3 is 13 residues. The CDR3 spells CASSSPGLYEQYF. CDR3 nucleotide sequence: TGTGCCAGCTCGTCTCCGGGTCTTTACGAGCAGTACTTC.

J is TRBJ2-7 and V is TRBV6-5, with 11 bases lining up with TRBD1. The ends lost 4 bases at V and 4 bases at J; junction bases unmatched: 9. The germline gives CDR1 MNHEY, CDR2 SVGAGI. The CDR3 totals 16 residues. CDR3 amino acids: CASSFIRDRGLYEQYF. CDR3 in DNA: TGTGCCAGCAGTTTTATCCGGGACAGGGGGTTATACGAGCAGTACTTC.

The genes are TRBV20-1 and TRBJ2-1; D is possibly TRBD2 (5 bases). Germline V CDR1 and CDR2: DFQATT, SNEGSKA (reference sequence). Trimming left V 3 bases short and J 0 bases short, with 12 bases between. This CDR3 region has 15 residues. Here the CDR3 DNA reads TGCAGTGCTAGTTATGTAGCGAGCTCCTACAATGAGCAGTTCTTC. Translated: CSASYVASSYNEQFF.

The chain is built from TRBV7-2 and TRBJ2-5; TRBD2 aligns across 11 bases. The CDR3 runs to 16 residues. In germline, CDR1 is SGHTA, CDR2 FQGNSA. The trim removed 5 bases at V and 2 bases at J, leaving 7 bases unmatched. CDR3 sequence reads: CASSPRGTSGQETQYF. The CDR3 nucleotides read TGTGCCAGCAGCCCGAGAGGGACTAGCGGACAAGAGACCCAGTACTTC.

The J gene is TRBJ2-1, the V gene TRBV5-1; D is tentatively TRBD1 or TRBD2 (5 bases each). Germline V CDR1 and CDR2: SGHRS, YFSETQ. This CDR3 has 17 amino acids. V was pared by 3 bases and J by 3 bases, with 19 bases between. The CDR3 loop is CASSWGYRTGSYNEQFF. The DNA for the CDR3 is TGCGCCAGCAGCTGGGGGTATAGGACGGGCAGCTACAATGAGCAGTTCTTC.

The CDR3 nucleotides are TGTGCCAGCGATCTCGGAGGAAACACCATATATTTT. Translating gives CASDLGGNTIYF. This chain uses TRBV19 with TRBJ1-3; D is unresolved. CDR1 and CDR2 (germline): LNHDA, SQIVND (reference sequence). The V end was cut by 9 bases, the J end by 4 bases, with 10 bases between. The CDR3 is 12 amino acids.

In DNA form, the CDR3 reads TGTGCCACCAGCAGACGAACAGGGAACAATTCACCCCTCCACTTT. This codes for CATSRRTGNNSPLHF. The V gene is TRBV15, the J gene TRBJ1-6, with D possibly TRBD1 on 6 matching bases. Per germline, CDR1 LNHNV and CDR2 YYDKDF (reference sequence). Trimming took 2 bases from V and 7 from J, leaving 12 bases between them. The CDR3 spans 15 residues.

The V and J genes are TRBV4-2 and TRBJ2-1, with a tentative D call TRBD1 (7 bases). The length of the CDR3 is 16 residues. Germline-derived CDR1 and CDR2 are LGHNA and YNFKEQ. The V gene lost 1 base and the J gene lost 0 bases, with 10 bases spanning the gap. This CDR3 is CASSQAGGLSYNEQFF. DNA of the CDR3: TGTGCCAGCAGCCAAGCAGGGGGACTCTCCTACAATGAGCAGTTCTTC.

V is TRBV5-6 and J is TRBJ2-5, with D unclear. Trimming took off 3 bases at V and 3 bases at J, with 15 bases between the two ends. CDR3 length: 15 amino acids. Germline CDR1 and CDR2: SGHDT and YYEEEE. CDR3 bases: TGTGCCAGCAGCTCCCCCCCTTGGTTGGAAGAGACCCAGTACTTC. Its translation: CASSSPPWLEETQYF.

This clone was found a few times. The chain uses TRBV7-2 and TRBJ1-2, with TRBD1 matching 9 bases. Unmatched junction bases numbered 11, after V lost 4 bases and J lost 8 bases. The CDR3 spans 15 residues. CDR1 is SGHTA, CDR2 FQGNSA, per germline. CDR3 residues: CASSYTPGTGRGYTF. In nucleotides, the CDR3 is TGTGCCAGCAGCTACACACCAGGGACAGGGAGAGGCTACACCTTC.